Sequencing of this T cell receptor (beta chain) was carried out in a study of cytomegalovirus exposure and HLA in healthy donors. The study's findings and limits: The productive fraction for most TCR beta V segments was about 87% or about 30% in an earlier analysis. Analysis performed later showed TCR beta chains linked to HLA being more clonally expanded than equally common others.

This CDR3 comprises 11 residues. V was shortened by 3 bases and J by 4 bases, with 5 bases between the two germline ends. The germline V gene encodes CDR1 SGHRS and CDR2 YFSETQ. Both 60 Vbeta primers and 13 Jbeta primers went into the PCR. In the authors' workflow: About 11 million of 80 million or so unique TCR beta chains were shared, per a later count. Sequencing used immunoSEQ multiplex PCR; TCRdb keeps in-frame clones, though not all of them. V and J calls and clone size are those listed in that table; D and trimming were worked out from the DNA. The sample shows roughly 250,000 clones, roughly 86% of them seen only once. A single count supports this clone. Its matching antigen is unknown. The same CDR3 is also encoded by other DNA sequences in this sample.

Input material: PBMCs. The sequence derives from a woman between 40 and 50 years old in good health and CMV-seropositive. This chain joins TRBV5-1 and TRBJ2-7, with D unresolved. In nucleotides, the CDR3 is TGCGCCAGCAGCTCCTCTTACGAGCAGTACTTC. It yields the protein CASSSSYEQYF.